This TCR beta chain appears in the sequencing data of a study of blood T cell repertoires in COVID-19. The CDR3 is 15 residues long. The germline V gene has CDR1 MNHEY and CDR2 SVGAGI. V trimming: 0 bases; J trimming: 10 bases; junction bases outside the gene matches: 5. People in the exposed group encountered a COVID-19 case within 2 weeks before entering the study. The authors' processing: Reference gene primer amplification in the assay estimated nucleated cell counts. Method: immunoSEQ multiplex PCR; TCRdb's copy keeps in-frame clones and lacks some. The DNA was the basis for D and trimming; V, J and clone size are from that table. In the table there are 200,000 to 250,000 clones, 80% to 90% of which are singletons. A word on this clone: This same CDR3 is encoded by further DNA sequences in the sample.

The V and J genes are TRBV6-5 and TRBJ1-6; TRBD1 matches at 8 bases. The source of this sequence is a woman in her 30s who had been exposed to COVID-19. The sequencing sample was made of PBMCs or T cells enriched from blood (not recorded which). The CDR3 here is CASSYSGQGDSPLHF. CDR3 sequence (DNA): TGTGCCAGCAGTTACTCCGGACAGGGTGACTCACCCCTCCACTTT.